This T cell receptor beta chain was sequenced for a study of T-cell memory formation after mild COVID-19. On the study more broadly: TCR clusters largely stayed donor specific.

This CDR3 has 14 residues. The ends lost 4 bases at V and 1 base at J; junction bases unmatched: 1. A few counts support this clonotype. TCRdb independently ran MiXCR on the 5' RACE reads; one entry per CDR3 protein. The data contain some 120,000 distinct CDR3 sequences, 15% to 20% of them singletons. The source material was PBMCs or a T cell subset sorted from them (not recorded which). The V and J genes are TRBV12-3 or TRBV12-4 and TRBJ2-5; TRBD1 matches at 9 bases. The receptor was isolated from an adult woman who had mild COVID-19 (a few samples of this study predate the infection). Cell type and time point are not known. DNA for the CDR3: TGTGCCAGCAGTTGGGGACAGGGCCAAGAGACCCAGTACTTC. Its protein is CASSWGQGQETQYF.